The rows below give T cell receptor beta chains drawn from one sample of a study of shared clonotypes between healthy human individuals. Data came from immunoSEQ multiplex PCR; TCRdb stores just in-frame clones and leaves some out. The sample holds about 690,000 clones, around 90% seen once. Sequenced material: memory CD8+ T cells from PBMCs. Receptors were obtained from a man aged 18 to 30 in good health. Some clones in this sample may be carry-over from other donors' samples. Both conserved end residues are part of each CDR3. The D gene is left open where the match is weak. A row's size may be missing; if present it is once, few, many or a size class.

-	TRBV25-1	TRBJ1-6	TRBD1	TGTGCCAGCCGACAGGGTTGGAATTCACCCCTCCACTTT	CASRQGWNSPLHF
-	TRBV7-9	TRBJ2-2	-	TGTGCCAGCAACCGGGACACCGGGGAGCTGTTTTTT	CASNRDTGELFF
-	TRBV5-4	TRBJ1-1	TRBD1	TGTGCCAGCAGCCTATTGACAGGGGGCGCGTTGACTGAAGCTTTCTTT	CASSLLTGGALTEAFF
-	TRBV5-4	TRBJ2-7	TRBD2	TGTGCCAGCAGCTTGTTCCCCGCGGGAGCCTCCTACGAGCAGTACTTC	CASSLFPAGASYEQYF
-	TRBV5-5	TRBJ1-3	-	TGTGCCAGCAGCCTAAACAGGGACGGAAACACCATATATTTT	CASSLNRDGNTIYF
-	TRBV18	TRBJ2-7	-	TGTGCCAGCTCACCATTACTCTACGAGCAGTACTTC	CASSPLLYEQYF
-	TRBV19	TRBJ2-2	-	TGTGCCAGTAGTATTGGACTTAACACCGGGGAGCTGTTTTTT	CASSIGLNTGELFF
-	TRBV28	TRBJ1-2	-	TGTGCCAGCAGTTTCGCCAGGCGCTATGGCTACACCTTC	CASSFARRYGYTF
-	TRBV7-9	TRBJ2-5	TRBD1	TGTGCCAGCAGCTTAGGTCCTGGACAGGGGTCTTTGCAAGAGACCCAGTACTTC	CASSLGPGQGSLQETQYF
-	TRBV6-5	TRBJ2-2	-	TGTGCCAGCAAACAGGACCCGAACACCGGGGAGCTGTTTTTT	CASKQDPNTGELFF
-	TRBV11-2	TRBJ2-7	-	TGTGCCAGCAGCCCTCGCCTATGGGACGAGCAGTACTTC	CASSPRLWDEQYF
-	TRBV28	TRBJ1-1	-	TGTGCCAGCAGTTTAGGCAGGGGCGTGAACACTGAAGCTTTCTTT	CASSLGRGVNTEAFF
-	TRBV21-1	TRBJ2-5	-	TGTGCCAGCAGCCAACCTTTTGGACAGCAAGAGACCCAGTACTTC	CASSQPFGQQETQYF
-	TRBV27	TRBJ2-7	TRBD2	TGTGCCAGCAGTGCCTGGACTAGCGGCTCCTACGAGCAGTACTTC	CASSAWTSGSYEQYF
-	TRBV7-9	TRBJ1-2	-	TGTGCCAGCAGCTTAGTGCTACAGGGCCATGGCTACACCTTC	CASSLVLQGHGYTF
-	TRBV7-6	TRBJ2-7	-	TGTGCCAGCAGCACGGACTGGTCCTACGAGCAGTACTTC	CASSTDWSYEQYF
-	TRBV7-9	TRBJ2-1	-	TGTGCCAGCAGCTTAGCGCCGGAGGGTGAGCAGTTCTTC	CASSLAPEGEQFF
-	TRBV11-3	TRBJ2-2	TRBD2	TGTGCCAGCAGCACCAGAGCGGGAGAGCCCGGGGAGCTGTTTTTT	CASSTRAGEPGELFF
few	TRBV10-2	TRBJ2-2	-	TGCGCCAGCACCGGGATCGGGGAGCTGTTTTTT	CASTGIGELFF
-	TRBV7-6	TRBJ1-1	-	TGTGCCAGCAGCTCTAGTCAGGGGTGGACTGAAGCTTTCTTT	CASSSSQGWTEAFF
-	TRBV5-1	TRBJ2-1	-	TGCGCCAGCAGCTCCACAGGGGGGGGGTACAATGAGCAGTTCTTC	CASSSTGGGYNEQFF
-	TRBV2	TRBJ1-1	-	TGTGCCAGCAGTGCCGGAAAATTCAGGACTAACACTGAAGCTTTCTTT	CASSAGKFRTNTEAFF
-	TRBV7-9	TRBJ1-2	-	TGTGCCAGCAGCTTCCCGGACACAACCTATGGCTACACCTTC	CASSFPDTTYGYTF
-	TRBV7-9	TRBJ2-4	-	TGTGCCAGCAGCTTAAGGACTGGGAGACAAAAGAACATTCAGTACTTC	CASSLRTGRQKNIQYF
-	TRBV27	TRBJ2-5	-	TGTGCCAGCAAGGTGGGGGACGTCTTCGAGACCCAGTACTTC	CASKVGDVFETQYF
-	TRBV4-3	TRBJ1-1	-	TGCGCCAGCAGCCAAGATTGGGCAGGGATCCCGAACACTGAAGCTTTCTTT	CASSQDWAGIPNTEAFF
once	TRBV28	TRBJ2-1	-	TGTGCCAGCAGTTTATTAGCGGACTACAATGAGCAGTTCTTC	CASSLLADYNEQFF
-	TRBV27	TRBJ2-7	-	TGTGCCAGCAGTTCGTACATCACAGGGAACGAGCAGTACTTC	CASSSYITGNEQYF
-	TRBV27	TRBJ2-5	-	TGTGCCAGCAGTTCTTATACAGGGTTGGAGACCCAGTACTTC	CASSSYTGLETQYF
-	TRBV4-3	TRBJ1-4	-	TGCGCCAGCAGCCAAGATATGGGCCGCGGCTATGAAAAACTGTTTTTT	CASSQDMGRGYEKLFF
few	TRBV10-2	TRBJ1-1	-	TGCGCCAGCAATACAGGGAACACTGAAGCTTTCTTT	CASNTGNTEAFF
few	TRBV27	TRBJ2-5	-	TGTGCCAGCAGTTTGGGGGAGACCCAGTACTTC	CASSLGETQYF
-	TRBV27	TRBJ1-1	-	TGTGCCAGCACCCTTGGGGCTCCCTCCCTGGGTGAAGCTTTCTTT	CASTLGAPSLGEAFF
-	TRBV5-1	TRBJ2-7	TRBD2	TGCGCCAGCAGCTTGGCCGTAGCGGGCGGAGACCAGCAGTACTTC	CASSLAVAGGDQQYF
few	TRBV14	TRBJ1-1	-	TGTGCCAGCGGGGGGGCAGGGGACCAGACAGTGAACACTGAAGCTTTCTTT	CASGGAGDQTVNTEAFF
-	TRBV5-1	TRBJ2-7	TRBD2	TGCGCCAGCAGTAAGGGACTAGCGGGAGGGCCTCCCTACGAGCAGTACTTC	CASSKGLAGGPPYEQYF
-	TRBV19	TRBJ2-3	-	TGTGCCAGTAGTATACTAGCGAAAACAGATACGCAGTATTTT	CASSILAKTDTQYF
few	TRBV27	TRBJ1-5	-	TGTGCCAGCGGATATAATCAGCCCCAGCATTTT	CASGYNQPQHF
-	TRBV2	TRBJ1-4	-	TGTGCCAGCAGTGTTGGGCCCTCCGGTTATGGTGAAAAACTGTTTTTT	CASSVGPSGYGEKLFF
-	TRBV28	TRBJ1-5	-	TGTGCCAGCAGTTTTCATAGCAATCAGCCCCAGCATTTT	CASSFHSNQPQHF
-	TRBV5-1	TRBJ1-1	-	TGCGCCAGCAGCCCGGCGTTAAGCACTGAAGCTTTCTTT	CASSPALSTEAFF
-	TRBV28	TRBJ2-1	TRBD2	TGTGCCAGCAGTCCCGGACTAGGGACCTACAATGAGCAGTTCTTC	CASSPGLGTYNEQFF
-	TRBV29-1	TRBJ1-5	TRBD1	TGCAGCGTGGGGGACAGGGAAGGGGGCAATCAGCCCCAGCATTTT	CSVGDREGGNQPQHF
few	TRBV10-2	TRBJ2-5	TRBD1	TGCGCCAGCAGTTCGACAGGGGGGGGAGAGACCCAGTACTTC	CASSSTGGGETQYF
-	TRBV2	TRBJ2-1	TRBD2	TGTGCCAGCAGCCGGACTAGCCCCAATGAGCAGTTCTTC	CASSRTSPNEQFF
-	TRBV11-2	TRBJ1-2	-	TGTGCCAGCAGCTTCCATCTCGGGCTCACTGGCTACACCTTC	CASSFHLGLTGYTF
-	TRBV7-9	TRBJ1-6	-	TGTGCCAGCAGCTTAGACTCACCCCTCCACTTT	CASSLDSPLHF
-	TRBV29-1	TRBJ1-2	-	TGCAGCGTTGAAGGGGATCCTAACTATGGCTACACCTTC	CSVEGDPNYGYTF
-	TRBV9	TRBJ1-2	-	TGTGCCAGCAGCGTAGGGGCAGGCACTAACTATGGCTACACCTTC	CASSVGAGTNYGYTF
few	TRBV30	TRBJ1-2	-	TGTGCCTGGAGTGCCTCCGTCTATGGCTACACCTTC	CAWSASVYGYTF
few	TRBV10-1	TRBJ2-1	-	TGCGCCAGCAGTGACTTCCGTAGCTCCTACAATGAGCAGTTCTTC	CASSDFRSSYNEQFF
-	TRBV7-6	TRBJ1-1	-	TGTGCCAGCAGCTTAGGAGGTGGCCTGATTACTGAAGCTTTCTTT	CASSLGGGLITEAFF
-	TRBV7-2	TRBJ2-6	-	TGTGCCAGCAGCTATGGACAGCCCCTGTATTACGGTGGGGCCAACGTCCTGACTTTC	CASSYGQPLYYGGANVLTF
once	TRBV19	TRBJ1-2	TRBD1	TGTGCCAGTAGTATATACAGGGGGCACTTCTATGGCTACACCTTC	CASSIYRGHFYGYTF
-	TRBV9	TRBJ2-3	TRBD2	TGTGCCAGCAGCCTCACTAGCGGGAGGGCGGATACGCAGTATTTT	CASSLTSGRADTQYF
-	TRBV19	TRBJ2-7	-	TGTGCCAGTAGTACCAGCCGGGACCTGGCTCCCTACGAGCAGTACTTC	CASSTSRDLAPYEQYF
-	TRBV6-5	TRBJ2-7	TRBD1	TGTGCCAGCAGTTACTGGACAGGCAGTTCCTACGAGCAGTACTTC	CASSYWTGSSYEQYF
-	TRBV6-1	TRBJ2-7	TRBD1	TGTGCCAGCCATAAACCCTGGGACAGTTGGTACTTC	CASHKPWDSWYF
-	TRBV19	TRBJ1-1	-	TGTGCCAGTAGTATTGGGCTAGCTTGGGGTGAAGCTTTCTTT	CASSIGLAWGEAFF